The clone carrying this T cell receptor beta chain was seen a handful of times. These data belong to a study of blood T cell repertoires in COVID-19. Sequencing used immunoSEQ multiplex PCR; TCRdb keeps in-frame clones, though not all of them. The sample contains about 45,000 clones, around 80% of which appear only once. This CDR3 comprises 13 residues. Trimming cost V 3 bases and J 3 bases, with 9 bases left between them. Germline V lookup: CDR1 MNHNS, CDR2 SASEGT. This receptor was taken from a human donor in a cohort sampled during active COVID-19. The specimen sequenced was peripheral blood. The V gene is TRBV6-1, the J gene TRBJ2-7; D remains ambiguous. CDR3 protein: CASSDASFYEQYF. CDR3 DNA: TGTGCCAGCAGTGATGCCAGTTTCTACGAGCAGTACTTC.